This T cell receptor (beta chain) was obtained from a study of blood T cell repertoires in COVID-19. Study summary: Donors in the United States, Italy and Spain gave samples during acute or convalescent COVID-19. PBMCs, B-cell-depleted T cells, or T cells provided the cDNA or gDNA that made up the material.

Germline V gives CDR1 MGHRA, CDR2 YSYEKL. CDR3 size: 17 residues. The V and J ends lost 0 bases and 0 bases respectively, with 9 bases between them. As processed by the authors: How many nucleated cells were present was estimated from reference gene primer amplification. TCRdb keeps only in-frame clones here, not all; method: immunoSEQ multiplex PCR. V and J calls and clone size are given by that table; D and trimming were obtained from the DNA. This sample yields about 65,000 clones, of which 75% to 85% are seen a single time; 15% belongs to the top ten. The V gene is TRBV4-1, the J gene TRBJ2-6; D ambiguous. The sequence was collected from a man older than 75 with acute or convalescent COVID-19. What was sequenced was peripheral blood. The CDR3 is CASSQDDSLSGANVLTF. The CDR3 DNA reads TGCGCCAGCAGCCAAGATGACTCACTCTCTGGGGCCAACGTCCTGACTTTC.